A single sample is the source of the 28 T cell receptor beta chains below, sequenced in a study of blood T cell repertoires in COVID-19. The data were produced by immunoSEQ multiplex PCR, yet TCRdb's version contains in-frame clones alone and is incomplete. The profile shows about 26,000 clones, roughly 88% of them singletons. Material: peripheral blood. These TCRs come from a human donor in a cohort sampled during active COVID-19.

The CDR3 region is CASSILADLNTEAFF. As DNA, the CDR3 is TGTGCCAGTAGTATTCTGGCAGACTTAAACACTGAAGCTTTCTTT. The rearrangement links TRBV19 to TRBJ1-1, with unresolved D. Per germline, CDR1 LNHDA and CDR2 SQIVND (reference sequence). The V and J ends lost 3 bases and 2 bases respectively, with 13 bases between them. The CDR3 is 15 residues long.

The chain uses TRBV7-8 and TRBJ1-1; D might be TRBD1 (6 bases). Germline loops: CDR1 SGHVS, CDR2 FQNEAQ. Trimming stripped 4 bases from V and 0 bases from J, with 15 bases between. The CDR3 covers 16 residues. Written as DNA, the CDR3 is TGTGCCAGCAGCTCGAGGGGGTCCACTATGAACACTGAAGCTTTCTTT. Protein sequence: CASSSRGSTMNTEAFF.

The gene calls are TRBV2 and TRBJ2-7; D is unresolved. V lost 7 bases, J lost 0 bases, and 4 bases lay in between. Germline V gives CDR1 SNHLY, CDR2 FYNNEI. The CDR3 spans 11 residues. The CDR3 coding sequence is TGTGCCAGCATCAACTCCTACGAGCAGTACTTC. Amino acid sequence: CASINSYEQYF.

The V gene is TRBV10-1, the J gene TRBJ2-1, with 14 bases aligning to TRBD2. The ends lost 7 bases at V and 9 bases at J; junction bases unmatched: 14. The CDR3 is 17 residues long. The germline CDR1 and CDR2 sequences are WNHNN and SYGVQD (reference sequence). The CDR3 loop reads CASTRPDRLAGGGEQFF. The CDR3 nucleotides read TGCGCCAGCACCCGCCCGGACAGACTAGCGGGAGGGGGTGAGCAGTTCTTC.

The chain has TRBV2 and TRBJ1-3, with a tentative D call TRBD1 (5 bases). This CDR3 is built from 14 residues. Germline V gene data show CDR1 as SNHLY and CDR2 as FYNNEI. Trimming left V 6 bases short and J 5 bases short, with 14 bases between. The CDR3: CASRGQGLRNTIYF. The CDR3 nucleotides are TGTGCCAGCAGGGGCCAGGGATTGCGAAACACCATATATTTT.

J is TRBJ2-1 and V is TRBV6-2 or TRBV6-3; possibly TRBD1 for D (6 bases). With 5 bases removed from V and 13 bases from J, the gap between germline ends came to 27 bases. The CDR3 totals 16 residues. From germline, CDR1 is MNHEY and CDR2 SVGEGT. CDR3 loop: CASSQQGINNSRHQFF. The CDR3 nucleotides are TGTGCCAGCAGTCAACAGGGAATTAATAACAGCCGTCACCAGTTCTTC.

This clone has only one observation. This sequence joins TRBV6-5 and TRBJ2-4; the D gene is possibly TRBD1 (5 bases). This CDR3 has 15 amino acids. Germline assignment: CDR1 MNHEY and CDR2 SVGAGI. Between the trimmed V and J ends, which lost 0 bases and 3 bases, there was a span of 9 bases. The CDR3 region has the DNA TGTGCCAGCAGTTACTCGAGGCAGGGCAAAAACATTCAGTACTTC. Protein: CASSYSRQGKNIQYF.

The chain couples TRBV2 to TRBJ2-2; possibly TRBD1 for D (5 bases). CDR1 is SNHLY, CDR2 FYNNEI, per germline. This CDR3 is 15 amino acids long. V lost 5 bases to trimming and J lost 4 bases, with 14 bases between them. The CDR3 reads CASSSQGFGTGELFF. CDR3 nucleotide sequence: TGTGCCAGCAGTAGCCAGGGCTTTGGCACCGGGGAGCTGTTTTTT.

This clone was picked up a small number of times. The chain couples TRBV12-3 or TRBV12-4 to TRBJ1-5; D unclear. V gave up 1 base and J gave up 5 bases, with 6 bases separating them. The CDR3 sequence is 13 residues long. CDR3 in DNA: TGTGCCAGCAGTTTAGGGCTCTATCAGCCCCAGCATTTT. This sequence encodes CASSLGLYQPQHF.

This clone was seen only a few times. Relative to the germline gene, one junction end is altered; a read error may explain this. This chain connects TRBV10-1 to TRBJ2-1; D possibly corresponds to TRBD2 (6 bases). This CDR3 contains 13 residues. CDR1 WNHNN and CDR2 SYGVQD come from the germline V gene (reference sequence). This CDR3 reads CASTEAERDEQFF. CDR3 DNA sequence: TGCGCCAGCACTGAGGCAGAGCGGGATGAGCAGTTCTTC.

This clone showed up just once. V usage is TRBV28 and J usage is TRBJ1-1, with a weak D call TRBD1 (6 bases). The CDR3 sequence is 15 residues long. V was clipped by 6 bases and J by 4 bases, with 18 bases between them. The germline V gene encodes CDR1 MDHEN and CDR2 SYDVKM. The CDR3 nucleotides read TGTGCCAGCAGCCCCGGGAGGGGGGTGGGCACTGAAGCTTTCTTT. This translates into CASSPGRGVGTEAFF. Based on the CDR3 plus reference TRBV28 and TRBJ1-1, the full variable domain is DVKVTQSSRYLVKRTGEKVFLECVQDMDHENMFWYRQDPGLGLRLIYFSYDVKMKEKGDIPEGYSVSREKKERFSLILESASTNQTSMYLCASSPGRGVGTEAFFGQGTRLTVV.

The V and J genes are TRBV15 and TRBJ2-2, with D hard to call. The CDR3 contains 16 residues. Germline assignment: CDR1 LNHNV and CDR2 YYDKDF (reference sequence). V was pared by 1 base and J by 1 base, with 10 bases between. In nucleotides, the CDR3 is TGTGCCACCAGCAGAGGAGGCGGAGTGAACACCGGGGAGCTGTTTTTT. Translating it yields CATSRGGGVNTGELFF. Combining the CDR3 with reference TRBV15 and TRBJ2-2 gives the whole variable domain DAMVIQNPRYQVTQFGKPVTLSCSQTLNHNVMYWYQQKSSQAPKLLFHYYDKDFNNEADTPDNFQSRRPNTSFCFLDIRSPGLGDTAMYLCATSRGGGVNTGELFFGEGSRLTVL.

The chain joins TRBV25-1 to TRBJ1-1; possible D gene TRBD1, 6 bases. Germline assignment: CDR1 MGHDK and CDR2 SYGVNS. This CDR3 has 13 residues. Trimming cost V 7 bases and J 4 bases, with 13 bases left between them. CDR3 DNA sequence: TGTGCCAGCACCTACAGGGTAGGCACTGAAGCTTTCTTT. Encoded protein: CASTYRVGTEAFF. The complete variable domain, with remaining parts taken from reference TRBV25-1 and TRBJ1-1, reads EADIYQTPRYLVIGTGKKITLECSQTMGHDKMYWYQQDPGMELHLIHYSYGVNSTEKGDLSSESTVSRIRTEHFPLTLESARPSHTSQYLCASTYRVGTEAFFGQGTRLTVV.

This clone was detected only a few times. The gene calls are TRBV3-1 (or the pseudogene TRBV3-2) and TRBJ2-7; TRBD2 matches 8 bases. J lost 4 bases, V lost 2 bases, and 4 bases had no gene match. Germline V gene data show CDR1 as LGHDT and CDR2 as YNNKEL (reference sequence). This CDR3 contains 14 residues. The DNA of the CDR3 is TGTGCCAGCAGCCAAAGCGGGAGTGGGTACGAGCAGTACTTC. It is translated as CASSQSGSGYEQYF.

The V gene is TRBV10-1, the J gene TRBJ2-2; D is undetermined. The CDR3 length is 15 residues. V lost 2 bases to trimming and J lost 6 bases, with 13 bases between them. Germline values: CDR1 WNHNN, CDR2 SYGVQD (reference sequence). CDR3: CASSEENLPPGELFF. The CDR3 DNA reads TGCGCCAGCAGTGAGGAAAACCTACCCCCCGGGGAGCTGTTTTTT.

The chain couples TRBV12-5 to TRBJ1-6; TRBD1 agrees at 7 bases. With V trimmed by 1 base and J by 9 bases, 3 bases remained unmatched. The CDR3 loop spans 14 amino acids. In germline, CDR1 is LGHNT, CDR2 FRNRAP. The CDR3 spells CASGLGQGPSPLHF. DNA of the CDR3: TGTGCTAGTGGTTTGGGACAGGGCCCTTCACCCCTCCACTTT.

V is TRBV6-6 and J is TRBJ2-7, with a possible D match to TRBD1 (6 bases). This CDR3 is built from 15 residues. Germline values: CDR1 MNHNY, CDR2 SVGAGI (reference sequence). Trimming cost V 6 bases and J 3 bases, with 18 bases left between them. The CDR3 protein is CASRLGRDIFYEQYF. Written as DNA, the CDR3 is TGTGCCAGCAGACTCGGCCGGGACATATTCTACGAGCAGTACTTC.

V usage is TRBV27 and J usage is TRBJ2-7; TRBD2 aligns across 7 bases. CDR3 length: 15 amino acids. V gave up 5 bases and J gave up 0 bases; unmatched junction bases: 7. CDR1 is MNHEY, CDR2 SMNVEV, per germline (reference sequence). The CDR3 nucleotides read TGTGCCAGCAGTCATAGCGGGTCCGACTCCTACGAGCAGTACTTC. Its translation is CASSHSGSDSYEQYF.

CDR3 sequence: CASSLGQGDYEQYF. Written as DNA, the CDR3 is TGCGCCAGCAGCTTGGGACAGGGGGACTACGAGCAGTACTTC. The rearrangement joins TRBV5-1 to TRBJ2-7, with 9 bases identical to TRBD1. Germline V lookup: CDR1 SGHRS, CDR2 YFSETQ. Trimming cost V 0 bases and J 3 bases; bases outside gene matches: 1. The CDR3 runs 14 residues. Complete variable domain (other parts from reference TRBV5-1 and TRBJ2-7): KAGVTQTPRYLIKTRGQQVTLSCSPISGHRSVSWYQQTPGQGLQFLFEYFSETQRNKGNFPGRFSGRQFSNSRSEMNVSTLELGDSALYLCASSLGQGDYEQYFGPGTRLTVT.

The chain employs TRBV7-9 and TRBJ2-7, with 8 bases that match TRBD1. Germline assignment: CDR1 SEHNR and CDR2 FQNEAQ (reference sequence). The ends lost 2 bases at V and 0 bases at J; junction bases unmatched: 3. The CDR3 is made up of 15 amino acids. CDR3 in amino acids: CASSLQGAPSYEQYF. In DNA form, the CDR3 reads TGTGCCAGCAGCTTACAGGGGGCGCCCTCCTACGAGCAGTACTTC.

The chain uses TRBV15 and TRBJ2-3; D not resolved. The CDR3 has 12 residues. Germline loops: CDR1 LNHNV, CDR2 YYDKDF (reference sequence). Trimming removed 7 bases at V and 6 bases at J, with 11 bases between. The CDR3 sequence: CATTNYGDTQYF. CDR3 nucleotides: TGTGCCACCACTAACTACGGGGATACGCAGTATTTT.

This rearrangement joins TRBV28 to TRBJ1-5, with D perhaps matching TRBD1 (6 bases). V was shortened by 3 bases and J by 0 bases, with 18 bases between the two germline ends. Germline V lookup: CDR1 MDHEN, CDR2 SYDVKM. There are 18 residues in the CDR3. DNA for the CDR3: TGTGCCAGCAGTTTTAGACAGGCGTCGTTCTATAGCAATCAGCCCCAGCATTTT. The encoded protein is CASSFRQASFYSNQPQHF.

This clone came up once. The CDR3 spells CASSEDSGQGQPQHF. The CDR3 DNA follows: TGTGCCAGCAGTGAGGATTCGGGACAGGGCCAGCCCCAGCATTTT. This chain connects TRBV2 to TRBJ1-5, with 9 positions matching TRBD1. Germline V gene lookup returns CDR1 SNHLY and CDR2 FYNNEI. CDR3 length equals 15 residues. V was pared by 3 bases and J by 7 bases, with 7 bases of the junction left unmatched.

The V and J genes are TRBV5-6 and TRBJ2-5; D call uncertain. V was cut by 2 bases and J by 0 bases, with 5 bases left in between. The length of the CDR3 is 13 residues. Germline values: CDR1 SGHDT, CDR2 YYEEEE. The CDR3 nucleotides are TGTGCCAGCAGCTTTAGTTACCAAGAGACCCAGTACTTC. Protein product: CASSFSYQETQYF.

V usage is TRBV15 and J usage is TRBJ1-2; 12 bases match TRBD1. Germline loops: CDR1 LNHNV, CDR2 YYDKDF (reference sequence). Germline trimming cut 5 bases from V and 10 bases from J; bases unmatched to any gene: 8. The CDR3 contains 14 residues. The CDR3 sequence: CATSAHGTGGDYTF. The CDR3 DNA reads TGTGCCACCAGCGCGCACGGGACAGGGGGCGACTACACCTTC.

The chain has TRBV7-2 and TRBJ2-7, with D possibly matching TRBD1 (6 bases). Trimming shortened V by 5 bases and J by 3 bases, and 14 bases separated the two germline ends. The CDR3 is 14 amino acids. Germline V gene data show CDR1 as SGHTA and CDR2 as FQGNSA. CDR3 bases: TGTGCCAGCAGCACATCCGGGACAAACTACGAGCAGTACTTC. Protein: CASSTSGTNYEQYF.

The chain carries TRBV7-9 and TRBJ2-1; 8 positions match TRBD1. There are 16 residues in the CDR3. Germline V gene sequence: CDR1 SEHNR, CDR2 FQNEAQ (reference sequence). After removal of 4 bases from V and 4 bases from J, the junction contained 9 bases not matched to a gene. CDR3 in DNA: TGTGCCAGCAGCTACGACAGGGGCGAGGTATACAATGAGCAGTTCTTC. It encodes CASSYDRGEVYNEQFF.

The chain links TRBV6-2 or TRBV6-3 to TRBJ2-1; D gene ambiguous. V lost 2 bases, J lost 6 bases, and 8 bases lay in between. Germline CDR1 and CDR2: MNHEY and SVGEGT. The CDR3 length is 13 residues. CDR3 residues: CASSYDFLNEQFF. The CDR3 DNA reads as TGTGCCAGCAGTTACGACTTCCTCAATGAGCAGTTCTTC.